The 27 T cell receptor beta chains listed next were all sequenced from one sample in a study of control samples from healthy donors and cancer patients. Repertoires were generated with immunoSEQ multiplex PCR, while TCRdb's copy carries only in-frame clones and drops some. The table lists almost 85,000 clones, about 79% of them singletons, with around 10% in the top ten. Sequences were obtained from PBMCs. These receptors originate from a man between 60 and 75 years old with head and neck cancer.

CDR3 residues: CSVSLAGANNEQFF. CDR3 nucleotide sequence: TGCAGCGTCTCACTAGCGGGGGCCAACAATGAGCAGTTCTTC. This chain connects TRBV29-1 to TRBJ2-1; 11 nucleotides agree with TRBD2. This CDR3 contains 14 residues. The junction had 6 bases not matched to a gene; V was cut back by 6 bases and J by 5 bases. Per the germline V gene, CDR1 is SQVTM and CDR2 is ANQGSEA.

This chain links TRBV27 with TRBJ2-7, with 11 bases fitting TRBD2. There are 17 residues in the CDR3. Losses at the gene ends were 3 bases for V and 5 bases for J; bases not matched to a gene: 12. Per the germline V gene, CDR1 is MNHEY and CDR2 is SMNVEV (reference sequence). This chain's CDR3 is CASSFFLTSGSIHEQYF. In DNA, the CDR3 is TGTGCCAGCAGTTTCTTCCTAACTAGCGGGAGTATCCACGAGCAGTACTTC.

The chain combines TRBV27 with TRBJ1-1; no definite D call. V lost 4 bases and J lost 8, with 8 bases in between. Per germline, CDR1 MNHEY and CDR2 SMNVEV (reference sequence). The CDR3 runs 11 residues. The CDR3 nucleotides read TGTGCCAGCAGTTCAGGCCGAGAAGCTTTCTTT. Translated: CASSSGREAFF.

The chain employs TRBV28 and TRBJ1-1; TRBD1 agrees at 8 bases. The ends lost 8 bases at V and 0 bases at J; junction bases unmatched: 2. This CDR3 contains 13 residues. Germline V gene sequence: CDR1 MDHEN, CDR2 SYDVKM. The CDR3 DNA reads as TGTGCCAGCGGGACAGGATTGAACACTGAAGCTTTCTTT. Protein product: CASGTGLNTEAFF.

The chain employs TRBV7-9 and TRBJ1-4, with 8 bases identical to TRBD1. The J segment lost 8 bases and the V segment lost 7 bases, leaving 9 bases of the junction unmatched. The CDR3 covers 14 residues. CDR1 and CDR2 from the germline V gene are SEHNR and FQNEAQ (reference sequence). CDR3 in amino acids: CASTAFDRGEKLFF. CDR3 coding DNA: TGTGCCAGCACCGCTTTCGACAGGGGCGAAAAACTGTTTTTT.

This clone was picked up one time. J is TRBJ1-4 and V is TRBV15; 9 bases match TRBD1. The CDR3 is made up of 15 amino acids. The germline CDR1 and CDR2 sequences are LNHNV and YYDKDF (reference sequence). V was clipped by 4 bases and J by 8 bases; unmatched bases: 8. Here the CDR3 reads CATSTKRQGVEKLFF. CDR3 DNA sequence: TGTGCCACCAGCACAAAGCGACAGGGGGTCGAAAAACTGTTTTTT.

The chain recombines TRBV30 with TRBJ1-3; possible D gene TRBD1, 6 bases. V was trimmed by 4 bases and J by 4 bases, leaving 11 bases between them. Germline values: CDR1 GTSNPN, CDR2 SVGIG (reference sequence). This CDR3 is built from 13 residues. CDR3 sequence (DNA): TGTGCCTGGACGGGGGGCGGCGGAAACACCATATATTTT. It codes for CAWTGGGGNTIYF.

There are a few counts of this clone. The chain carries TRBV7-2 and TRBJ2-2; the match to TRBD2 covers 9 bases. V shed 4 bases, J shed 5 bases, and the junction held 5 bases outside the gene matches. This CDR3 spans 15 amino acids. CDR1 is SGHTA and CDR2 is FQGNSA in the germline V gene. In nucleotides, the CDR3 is TGTGCCAGCAGCTCCGGGACTAGCTTAACCGGGGAGCTGTTTTTT. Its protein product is CASSSGTSLTGELFF.

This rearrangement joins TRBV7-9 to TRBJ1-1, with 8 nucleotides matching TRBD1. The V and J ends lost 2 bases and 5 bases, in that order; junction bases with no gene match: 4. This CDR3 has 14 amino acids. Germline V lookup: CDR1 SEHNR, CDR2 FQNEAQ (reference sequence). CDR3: CASSLTGGKTEAFF. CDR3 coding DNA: TGTGCCAGCAGCTTAACAGGGGGAAAGACTGAAGCTTTCTTT.

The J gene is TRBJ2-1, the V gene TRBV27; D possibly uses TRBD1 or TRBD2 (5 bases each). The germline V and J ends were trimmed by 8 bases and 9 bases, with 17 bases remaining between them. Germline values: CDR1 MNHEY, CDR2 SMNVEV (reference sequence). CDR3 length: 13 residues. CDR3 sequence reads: CASSRGGFSEQFF. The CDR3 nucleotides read TGTGCCAGCTCCCGGGGCGGCTTTAGTGAGCAGTTCTTC.

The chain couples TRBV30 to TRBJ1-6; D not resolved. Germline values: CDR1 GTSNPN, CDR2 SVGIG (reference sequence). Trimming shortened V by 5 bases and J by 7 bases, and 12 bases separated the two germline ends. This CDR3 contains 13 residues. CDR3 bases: TGTGCCTGGGGCCGGCTGACCAATTCACCCCTCCACTTT. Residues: CAWGRLTNSPLHF.

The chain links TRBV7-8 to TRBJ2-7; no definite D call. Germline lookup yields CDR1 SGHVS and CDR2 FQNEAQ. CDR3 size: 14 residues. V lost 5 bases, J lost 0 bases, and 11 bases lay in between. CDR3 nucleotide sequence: TGTGCCAGCAGCCCTGGAAGATTCTCCTACGAGCAGTACTTC. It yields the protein CASSPGRFSYEQYF.

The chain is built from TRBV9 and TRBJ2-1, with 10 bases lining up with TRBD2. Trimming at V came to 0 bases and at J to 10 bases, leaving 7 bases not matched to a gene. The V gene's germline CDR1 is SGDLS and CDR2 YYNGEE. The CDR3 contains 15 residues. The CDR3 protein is CASSVELAGHREQFF. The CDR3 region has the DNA TGTGCCAGCAGCGTAGAACTAGCGGGACACCGGGAGCAGTTCTTC.

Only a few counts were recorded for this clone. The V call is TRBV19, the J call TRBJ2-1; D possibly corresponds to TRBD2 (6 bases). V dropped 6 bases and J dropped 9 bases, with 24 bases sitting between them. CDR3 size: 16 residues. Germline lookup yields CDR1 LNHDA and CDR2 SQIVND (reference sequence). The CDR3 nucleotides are TGTGCCAGTAGGAGGGGATCGGGAGTAAACTCGGGTGAGCAGTTCTTC. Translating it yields CASRRGSGVNSGEQFF.

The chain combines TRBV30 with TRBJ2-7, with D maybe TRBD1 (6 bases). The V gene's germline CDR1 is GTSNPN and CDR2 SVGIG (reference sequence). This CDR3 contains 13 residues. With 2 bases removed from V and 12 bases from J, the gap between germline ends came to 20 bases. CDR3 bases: TGTGCCTGGAGTTATTTTATAGGGACAATGGGGTACTTC. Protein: CAWSYFIGTMGYF.

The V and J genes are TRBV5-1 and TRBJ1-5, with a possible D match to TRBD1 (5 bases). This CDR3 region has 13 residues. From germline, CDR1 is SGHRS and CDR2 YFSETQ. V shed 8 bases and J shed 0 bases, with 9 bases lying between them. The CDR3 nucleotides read TGCGCCAGGACAGAGATTAGCAATCAGCCCCAGCATTTT. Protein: CARTEISNQPQHF. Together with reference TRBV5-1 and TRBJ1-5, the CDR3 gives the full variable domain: KAGVTQTPRYLIKTRGQQVTLSCSPISGHRSVSWYQQTPGQGLQFLFEYFSETQRNKGNFPGRFSGRQFSNSRSEMNVSTLELGDSALYLCARTEISNQPQHFGDGTRLSIL.

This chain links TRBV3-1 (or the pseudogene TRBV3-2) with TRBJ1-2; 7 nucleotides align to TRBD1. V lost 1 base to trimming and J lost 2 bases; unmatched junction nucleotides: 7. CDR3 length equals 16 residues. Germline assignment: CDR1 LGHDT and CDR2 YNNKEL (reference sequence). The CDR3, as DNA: TGTGCCAGCAGCCAAGCCCCCGGGACAGCAAACTATGGCTACACCTTC. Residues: CASSQAPGTANYGYTF.

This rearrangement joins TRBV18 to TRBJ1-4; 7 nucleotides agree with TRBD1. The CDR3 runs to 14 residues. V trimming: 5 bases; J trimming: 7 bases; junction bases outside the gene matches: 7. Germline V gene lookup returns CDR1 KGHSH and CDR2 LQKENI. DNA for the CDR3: TGTGCCAGCTCATCTACAGGGGCCATTGAAAAACTGTTTTTT. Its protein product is CASSSTGAIEKLFF.

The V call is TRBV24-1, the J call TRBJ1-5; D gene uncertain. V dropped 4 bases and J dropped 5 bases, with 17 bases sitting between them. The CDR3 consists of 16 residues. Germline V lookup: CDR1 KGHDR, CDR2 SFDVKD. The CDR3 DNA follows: TGTGCCACCAGTGACCATACTGGGGTTGCGGATCAGCCCCAGCATTTT. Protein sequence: CATSDHTGVADQPQHF.

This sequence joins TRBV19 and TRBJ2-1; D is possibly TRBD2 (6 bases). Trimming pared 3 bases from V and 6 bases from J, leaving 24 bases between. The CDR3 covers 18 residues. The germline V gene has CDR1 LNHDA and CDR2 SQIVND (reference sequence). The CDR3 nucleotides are TGTGCCAGTAGTATTGTGGGGTACGGCGCGGGAATAGGCAATGAGCAGTTCTTC. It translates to CASSIVGYGAGIGNEQFF.

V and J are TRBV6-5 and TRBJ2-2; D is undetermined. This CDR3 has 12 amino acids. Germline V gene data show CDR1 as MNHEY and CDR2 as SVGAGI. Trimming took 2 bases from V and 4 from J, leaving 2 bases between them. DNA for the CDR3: TGTGCCAGCAGTTACGCCACCGGGGAGCTGTTTTTT. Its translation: CASSYATGELFF.

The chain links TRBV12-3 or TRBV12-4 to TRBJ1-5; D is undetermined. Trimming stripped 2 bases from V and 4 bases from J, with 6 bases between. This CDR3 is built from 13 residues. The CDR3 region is CASSLSGNQPQHF. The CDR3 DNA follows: TGTGCCAGCAGTTTATCCGGAAATCAGCCCCAGCATTTT.

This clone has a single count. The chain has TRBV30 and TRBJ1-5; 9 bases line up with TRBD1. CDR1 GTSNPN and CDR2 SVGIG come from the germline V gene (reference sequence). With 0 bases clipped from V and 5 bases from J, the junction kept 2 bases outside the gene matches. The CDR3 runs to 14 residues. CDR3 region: CAWSVGTGYQPQHF. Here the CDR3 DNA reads TGTGCCTGGAGTGTAGGGACAGGGTATCAGCCCCAGCATTTT.

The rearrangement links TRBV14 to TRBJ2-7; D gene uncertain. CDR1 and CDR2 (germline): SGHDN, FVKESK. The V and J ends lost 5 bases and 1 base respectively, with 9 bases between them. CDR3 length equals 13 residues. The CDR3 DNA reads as TGTGCCAGCAGCTCCTATATTTCCTACGAGCAGTACTTC. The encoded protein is CASSSYISYEQYF.

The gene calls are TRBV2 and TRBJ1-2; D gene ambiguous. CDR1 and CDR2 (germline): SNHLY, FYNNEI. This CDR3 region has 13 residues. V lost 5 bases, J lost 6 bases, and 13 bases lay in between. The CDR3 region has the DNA TGTGCCAGCAGTCAGACACTACGGAATGGCTACACCTTC. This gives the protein CASSQTLRNGYTF.

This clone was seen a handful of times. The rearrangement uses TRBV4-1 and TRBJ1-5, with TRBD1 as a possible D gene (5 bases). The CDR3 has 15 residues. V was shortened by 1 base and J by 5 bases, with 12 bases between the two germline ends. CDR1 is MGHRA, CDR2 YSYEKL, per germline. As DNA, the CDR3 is TGCGCCAGCAGCCAAGGTGACAGCCTTTATCAGCCCCAGCATTTT. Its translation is CASSQGDSLYQPQHF.

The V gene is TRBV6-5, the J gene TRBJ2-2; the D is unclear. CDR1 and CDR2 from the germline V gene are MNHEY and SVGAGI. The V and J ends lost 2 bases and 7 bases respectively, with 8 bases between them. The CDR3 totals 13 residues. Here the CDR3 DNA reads TGTGCCAGCAGTTACAGGGTTGTCGGGGAGCTGTTTTTT. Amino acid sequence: CASSYRVVGELFF.